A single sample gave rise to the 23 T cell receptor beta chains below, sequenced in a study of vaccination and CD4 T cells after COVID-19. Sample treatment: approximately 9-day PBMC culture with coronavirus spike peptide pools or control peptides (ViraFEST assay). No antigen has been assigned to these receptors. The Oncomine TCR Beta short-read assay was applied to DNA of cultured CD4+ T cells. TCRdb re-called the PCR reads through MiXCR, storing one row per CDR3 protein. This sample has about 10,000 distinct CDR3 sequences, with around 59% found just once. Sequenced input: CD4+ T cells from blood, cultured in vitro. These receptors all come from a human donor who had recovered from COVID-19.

The CDR3 loop is CASGERYRMGTEAFF. DNA of the CDR3: TGTGCCAGCGGAGAACGGTACAGGATGGGCACTGAAGCTTTCTTT. The chain recombines TRBV27 with TRBJ1-1; tentatively, D is TRBD1 (5 bases). CDR1 is MNHEY and CDR2 is SMNVEV in the germline V gene (reference sequence). The CDR3 is 15 residues long. The V gene lost 8 bases and the J gene lost 4 bases, with 20 bases spanning the gap.

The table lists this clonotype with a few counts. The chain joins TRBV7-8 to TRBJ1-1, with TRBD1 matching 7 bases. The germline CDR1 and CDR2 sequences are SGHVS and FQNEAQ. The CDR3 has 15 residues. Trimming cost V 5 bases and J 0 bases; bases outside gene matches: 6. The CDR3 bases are TGTGCCAGCAGCCTTGAGACAGGGTTGAACACTGAAGCTTTCTTT. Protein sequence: CASSLETGLNTEAFF.

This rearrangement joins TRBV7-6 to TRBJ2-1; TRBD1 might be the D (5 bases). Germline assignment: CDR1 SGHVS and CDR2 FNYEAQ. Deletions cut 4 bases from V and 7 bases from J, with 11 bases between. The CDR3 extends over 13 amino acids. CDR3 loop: CASSSPRVNEQFF. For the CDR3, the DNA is TGTGCCAGCAGCTCCCCCAGGGTAAATGAGCAGTTCTTC.

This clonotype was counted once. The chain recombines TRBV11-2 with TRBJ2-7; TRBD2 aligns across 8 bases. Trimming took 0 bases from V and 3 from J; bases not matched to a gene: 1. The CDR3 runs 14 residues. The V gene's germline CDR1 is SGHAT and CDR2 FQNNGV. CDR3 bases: TGTGCCAGCAGCTTAGACGGGGGGGACTACGAGCAGTACTTC. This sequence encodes CASSLDGGDYEQYF.

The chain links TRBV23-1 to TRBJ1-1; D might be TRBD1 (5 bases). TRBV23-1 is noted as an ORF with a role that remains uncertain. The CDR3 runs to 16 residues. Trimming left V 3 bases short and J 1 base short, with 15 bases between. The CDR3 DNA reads TGCGCCAGCAGTCACTCTGTCGGGGGGGGGAACACTGAAGCTTTCTTT. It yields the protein CASSHSVGGGNTEAFF.

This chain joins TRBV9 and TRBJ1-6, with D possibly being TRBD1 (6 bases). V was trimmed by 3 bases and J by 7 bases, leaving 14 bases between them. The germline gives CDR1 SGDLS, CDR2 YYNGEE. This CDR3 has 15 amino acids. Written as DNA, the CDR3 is TGTGCCAGCAGCGGGAGGGAGGGGGGCAATTCACCCCTCCACTTT. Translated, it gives CASSGREGGNSPLHF.

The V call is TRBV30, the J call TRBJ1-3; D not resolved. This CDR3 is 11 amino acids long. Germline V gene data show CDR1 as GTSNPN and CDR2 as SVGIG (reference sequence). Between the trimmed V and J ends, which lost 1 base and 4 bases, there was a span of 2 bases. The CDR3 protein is CAWSEGNTIYF. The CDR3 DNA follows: TGTGCCTGGAGTGAGGGAAACACCATATATTTT.

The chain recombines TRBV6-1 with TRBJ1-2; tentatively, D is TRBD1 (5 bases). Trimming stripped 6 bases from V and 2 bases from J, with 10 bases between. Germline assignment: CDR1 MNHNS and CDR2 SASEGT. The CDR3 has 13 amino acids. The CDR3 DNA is TGTGCCAGCAGCCCCGGGGACAACTATGGCTACACCTTC. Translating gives CASSPGDNYGYTF.

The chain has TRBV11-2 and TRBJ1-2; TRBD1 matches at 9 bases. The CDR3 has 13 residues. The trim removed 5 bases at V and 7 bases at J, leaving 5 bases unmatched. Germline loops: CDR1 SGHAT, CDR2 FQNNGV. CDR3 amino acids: CASSNRGLGGYTF. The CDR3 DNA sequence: TGTGCCAGCAGCAACAGGGGGCTGGGTGGCTACACCTTC.

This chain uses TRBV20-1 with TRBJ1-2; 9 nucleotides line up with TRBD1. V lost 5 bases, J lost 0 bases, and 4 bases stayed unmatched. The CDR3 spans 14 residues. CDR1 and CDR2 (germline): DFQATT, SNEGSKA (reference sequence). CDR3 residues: CSASTGGTNYGYTF. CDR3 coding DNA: TGCAGTGCTTCCACAGGGGGCACTAACTATGGCTACACCTTC.

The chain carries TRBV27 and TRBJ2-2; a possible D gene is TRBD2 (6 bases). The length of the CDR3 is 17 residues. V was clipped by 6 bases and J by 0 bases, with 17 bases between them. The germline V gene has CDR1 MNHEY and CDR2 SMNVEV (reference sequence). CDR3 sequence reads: CASRPPRGTANTGELFF. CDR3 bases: TGTGCCAGCAGGCCCCCTCGGGGGACCGCGAACACCGGGGAGCTGTTTTTT.

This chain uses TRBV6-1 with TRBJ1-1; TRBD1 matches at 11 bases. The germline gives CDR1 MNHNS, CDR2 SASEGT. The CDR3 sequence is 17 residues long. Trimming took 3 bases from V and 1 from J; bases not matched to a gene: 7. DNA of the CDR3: TGTGCCAGCAGTGACGGGGGACAGGGGGGACGGAACACTGAAGCTTTCTTT. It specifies CASSDGGQGGRNTEAFF.

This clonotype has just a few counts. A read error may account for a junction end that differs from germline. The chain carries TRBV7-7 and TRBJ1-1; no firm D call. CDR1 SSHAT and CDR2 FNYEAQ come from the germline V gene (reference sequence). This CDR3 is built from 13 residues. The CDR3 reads CASSLAENTEAFF. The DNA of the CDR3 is TGTGCTAGCAGCCTCGCTGAGAACACTGAAGCTTTCTTT. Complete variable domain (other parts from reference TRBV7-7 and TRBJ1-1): GAGVSQSPRYKVTKRGQDVTLRCDPISSHATLYWYQQALGQGPEFLTYFNYEAQPDKSGLPSDRFSAERPEGSISTLTIQRTEQRDSAMYRCASSLAENTEAFFGQGTRLTVV.

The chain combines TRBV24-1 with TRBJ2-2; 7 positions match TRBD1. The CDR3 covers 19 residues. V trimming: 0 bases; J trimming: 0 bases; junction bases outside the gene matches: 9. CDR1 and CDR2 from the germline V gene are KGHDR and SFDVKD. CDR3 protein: CATSDLGRGFFANTGELFF. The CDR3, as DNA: TGTGCCACCAGTGATTTGGGCAGGGGGTTTTTCGCGAACACCGGGGAGCTGTTTTTT.

The CDR3 coding sequence is TGTGCCACTTACCAAAACCGGAGCCAGCGGTACACTGAAGCTTTCTTT. Residues: CATYQNRSQRYTEAFF. The chain employs TRBV24-1 and TRBJ1-1; D is uncertain. The CDR3 loop spans 16 amino acids. Germline CDR1 KGHDR, CDR2 SFDVKD. Trimming stripped 10 bases from V and 3 bases from J, with 23 bases between.

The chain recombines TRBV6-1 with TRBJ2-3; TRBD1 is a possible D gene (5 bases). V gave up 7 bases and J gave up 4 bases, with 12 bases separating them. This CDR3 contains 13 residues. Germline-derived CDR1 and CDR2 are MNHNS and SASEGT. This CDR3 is CASKGFSSDTQYF. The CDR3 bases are TGTGCCAGCAAGGGGTTCTCATCAGATACGCAGTATTTT.

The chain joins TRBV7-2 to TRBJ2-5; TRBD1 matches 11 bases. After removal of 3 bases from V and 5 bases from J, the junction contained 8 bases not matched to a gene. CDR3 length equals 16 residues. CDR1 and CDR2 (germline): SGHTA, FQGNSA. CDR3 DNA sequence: TGTGCCAGCAGCTTTACCGGGACAGGGGGAGGCGAGACCCAGTACTTC. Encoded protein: CASSFTGTGGGETQYF.

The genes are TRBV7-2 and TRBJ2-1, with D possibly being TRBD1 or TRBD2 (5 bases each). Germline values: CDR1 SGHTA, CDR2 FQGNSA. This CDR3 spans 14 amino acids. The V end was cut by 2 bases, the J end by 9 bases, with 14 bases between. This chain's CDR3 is CASSLSRDVLEQFF. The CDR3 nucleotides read TGTGCCAGCAGCTTATCCCGGGACGTACTTGAGCAGTTCTTC.

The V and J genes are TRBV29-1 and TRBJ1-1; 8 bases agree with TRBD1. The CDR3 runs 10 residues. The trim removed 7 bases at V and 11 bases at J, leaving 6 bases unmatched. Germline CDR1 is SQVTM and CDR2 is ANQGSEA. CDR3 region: CSATGGSAFF. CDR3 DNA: TGCAGCGCCACAGGGGGATCCGCTTTCTTT.

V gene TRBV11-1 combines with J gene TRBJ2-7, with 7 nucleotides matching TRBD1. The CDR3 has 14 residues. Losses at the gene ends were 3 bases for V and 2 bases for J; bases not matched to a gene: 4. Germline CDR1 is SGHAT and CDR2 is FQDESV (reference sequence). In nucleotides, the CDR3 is TGTGCCAGCAGCTTCGGGACAGAGACCTACGAGCAGTACTTC. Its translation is CASSFGTETYEQYF.

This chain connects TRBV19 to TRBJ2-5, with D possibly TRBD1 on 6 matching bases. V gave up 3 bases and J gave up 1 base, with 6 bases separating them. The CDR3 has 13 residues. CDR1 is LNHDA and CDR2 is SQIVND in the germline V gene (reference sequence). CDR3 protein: CASSMDSQETQYF. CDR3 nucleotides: TGTGCCAGTAGTATGGACAGCCAAGAGACCCAGTACTTC.

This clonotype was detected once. The CDR3 sequence: CASSLEGGENQPQHF. In DNA, the CDR3 is TGCGCCAGCAGCTTGGAGGGAGGCGAGAATCAGCCCCAGCATTTT. The rearrangement links TRBV5-1 to TRBJ1-5; D remains ambiguous. Per germline, CDR1 SGHRS and CDR2 YFSETQ. Trimming left V 0 bases short and J 4 bases short, with 11 bases between. The CDR3 covers 15 residues.

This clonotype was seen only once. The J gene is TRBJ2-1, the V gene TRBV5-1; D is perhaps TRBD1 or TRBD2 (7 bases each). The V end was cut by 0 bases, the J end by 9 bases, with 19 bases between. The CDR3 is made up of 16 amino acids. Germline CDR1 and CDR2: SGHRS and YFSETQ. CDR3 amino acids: CASSLGGGGPWAEQFF. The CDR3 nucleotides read TGCGCCAGCAGCTTGGGGGGAGGGGGCCCATGGGCTGAGCAGTTCTTC. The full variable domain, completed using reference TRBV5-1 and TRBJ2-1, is KAGVTQTPRYLIKTRGQQVTLSCSPISGHRSVSWYQQTPGQGLQFLFEYFSETQRNKGNFPGRFSGRQFSNSRSEMNVSTLELGDSALYLCASSLGGGGPWAEQFFGPGTRLTVL.